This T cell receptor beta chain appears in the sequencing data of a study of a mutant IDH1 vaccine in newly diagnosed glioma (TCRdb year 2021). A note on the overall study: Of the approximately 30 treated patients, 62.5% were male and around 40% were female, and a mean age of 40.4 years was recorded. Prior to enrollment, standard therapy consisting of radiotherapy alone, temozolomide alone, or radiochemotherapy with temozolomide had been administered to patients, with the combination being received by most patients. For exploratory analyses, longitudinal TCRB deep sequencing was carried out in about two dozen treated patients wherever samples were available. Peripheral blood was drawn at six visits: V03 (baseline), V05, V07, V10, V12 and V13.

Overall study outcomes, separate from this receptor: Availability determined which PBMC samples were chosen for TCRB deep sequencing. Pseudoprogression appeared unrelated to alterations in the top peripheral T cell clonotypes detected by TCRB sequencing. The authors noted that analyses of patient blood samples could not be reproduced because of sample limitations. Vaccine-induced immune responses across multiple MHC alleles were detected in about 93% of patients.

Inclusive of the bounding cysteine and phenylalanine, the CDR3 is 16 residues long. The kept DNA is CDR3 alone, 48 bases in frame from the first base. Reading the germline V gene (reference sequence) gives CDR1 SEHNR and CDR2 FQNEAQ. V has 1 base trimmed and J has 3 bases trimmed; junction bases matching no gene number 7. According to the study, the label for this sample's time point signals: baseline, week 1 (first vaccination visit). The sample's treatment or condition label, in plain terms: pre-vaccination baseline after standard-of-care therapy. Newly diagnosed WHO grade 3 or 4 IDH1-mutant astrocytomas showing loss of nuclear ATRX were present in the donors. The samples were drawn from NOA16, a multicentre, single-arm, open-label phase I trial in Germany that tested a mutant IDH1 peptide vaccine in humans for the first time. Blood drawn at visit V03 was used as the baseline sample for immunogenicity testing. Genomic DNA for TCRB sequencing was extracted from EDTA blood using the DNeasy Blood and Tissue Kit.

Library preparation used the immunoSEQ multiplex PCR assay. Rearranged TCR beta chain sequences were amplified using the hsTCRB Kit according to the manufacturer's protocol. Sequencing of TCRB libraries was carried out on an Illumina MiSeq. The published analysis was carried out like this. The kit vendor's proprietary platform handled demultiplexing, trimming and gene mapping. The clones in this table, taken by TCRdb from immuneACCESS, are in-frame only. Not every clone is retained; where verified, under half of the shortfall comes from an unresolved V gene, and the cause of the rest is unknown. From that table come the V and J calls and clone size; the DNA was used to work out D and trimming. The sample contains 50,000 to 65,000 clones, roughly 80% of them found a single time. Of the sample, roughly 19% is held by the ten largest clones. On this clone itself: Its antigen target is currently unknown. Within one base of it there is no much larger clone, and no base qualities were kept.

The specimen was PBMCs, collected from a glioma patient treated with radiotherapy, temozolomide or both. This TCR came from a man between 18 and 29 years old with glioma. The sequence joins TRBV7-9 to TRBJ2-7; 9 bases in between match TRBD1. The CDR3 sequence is CASSLVGTGQGYEQYF. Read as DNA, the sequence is TGTGCCAGCAGCTTAGTAGGTACGGGACAGGGCTACGAGCAGTACTTC. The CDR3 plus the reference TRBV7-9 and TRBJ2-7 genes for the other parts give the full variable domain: DTGVSQNPRHKITKRGQNVTFRCDPISEHNRLYWYRQTLGQGPEFLTYFQNEAQLEKSRLLSDRFSAERPKGSFSTLEIQRTEQGDSAMYLCASSLVGTGQGYEQYFGPGTRLTVT.